This T cell receptor (beta chain) was captured in a study of T-cell memory formation after mild COVID-19. Study-wide points: Clones that contracted from day 15 to 85 had balanced CD4/CD8; later expanders were CD4+ biased. SARS-CoV-2 specificity of second-wave clones peaking day 37 was unconfirmed. Researchers found some responding clones in pre-infection memory, a sign that cross-reactive memory joined. Among contracting clones, CD4+ were mainly CM/EM and CD8+ enriched in EMRA.

The V end was cut by 5 bases, the J end by 0 bases, with 13 bases between. This CDR3 region has 15 residues. TCRdb redid the calling of the 5' RACE reads with MiXCR, one entry per CDR3 protein. In the table there are over 120,000 distinct CDR3 sequences, 6% to 6.5% of which are singletons. This clonotype has more than one count but fewer than ten. Its target is unknown. The clonotype comes from an adult woman who had mild COVID-19 (a few samples of this study predate the infection). Cell type and time point are not known. The V gene is TRBV12-3 or TRBV12-4, the J gene TRBJ1-1; D call uncertain. The sequenced sample consisted of PBMCs or a T cell subset sorted from them (not recorded which). The CDR3: CASSHGSLMNTEAFF. In DNA form, the CDR3 reads TGTGCCAGCAGTCATGGCTCACTGATGAACACTGAAGCTTTCTTT.